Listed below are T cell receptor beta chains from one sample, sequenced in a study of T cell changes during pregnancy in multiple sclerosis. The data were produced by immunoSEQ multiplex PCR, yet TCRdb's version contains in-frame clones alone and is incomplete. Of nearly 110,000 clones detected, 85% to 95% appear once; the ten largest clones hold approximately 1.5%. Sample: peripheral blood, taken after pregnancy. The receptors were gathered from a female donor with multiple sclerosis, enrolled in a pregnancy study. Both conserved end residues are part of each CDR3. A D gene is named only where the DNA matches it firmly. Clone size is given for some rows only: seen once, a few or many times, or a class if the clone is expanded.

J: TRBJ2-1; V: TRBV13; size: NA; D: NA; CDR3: CASSLGFAAVYNEQFF; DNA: TGTGCCAGCAGCTTAGGCTTCGCGGCCGTATACAATGAGCAGTTCTTC
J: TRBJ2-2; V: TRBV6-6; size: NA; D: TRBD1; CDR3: CASRPDRGYTGELFF; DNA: TGTGCCAGCAGACCGGACAGGGGATACACCGGGGAGCTGTTTTTT
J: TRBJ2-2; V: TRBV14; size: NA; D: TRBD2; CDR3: CASSNPGLAGGPGELFF; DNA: TGTGCCAGCAGCAATCCGGGACTAGCGGGAGGCCCCGGGGAGCTGTTTTTT
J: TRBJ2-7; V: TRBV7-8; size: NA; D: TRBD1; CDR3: CASSWDSSYEQYF; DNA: TGTGCCAGCAGCTGGGACAGCTCCTACGAGCAGTACTTC
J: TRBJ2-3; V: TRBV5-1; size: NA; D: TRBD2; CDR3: CASSQGGGDTQYF; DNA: TGCGCCAGCAGTCAGGGCGGGGGAGATACGCAGTATTTT
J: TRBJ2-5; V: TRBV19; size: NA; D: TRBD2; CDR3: CASSMGTSGIETQYF; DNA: TGTGCCAGTAGTATGGGGACTAGCGGGATCGAGACCCAGTACTTC
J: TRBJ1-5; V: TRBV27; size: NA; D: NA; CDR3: CASSLGAGEKSQPQHF; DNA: TGTGCCAGCAGTTTAGGTGCAGGGGAGAAAAGTCAGCCCCAGCATTTT
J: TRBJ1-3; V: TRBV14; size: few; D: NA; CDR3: CASSQLITGGVYF; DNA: TGTGCCAGCAGCCAACTCATCACAGGCGGTGTATATTTT
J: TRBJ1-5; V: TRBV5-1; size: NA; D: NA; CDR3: CASSRDRNQPQHF; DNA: TGCGCCAGCAGCAGAGACAGGAATCAGCCCCAGCATTTT
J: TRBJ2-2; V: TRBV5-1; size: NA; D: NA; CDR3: CASSRTENTGELFF; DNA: TGCGCCAGCAGCAGGACAGAGAACACCGGGGAGCTGTTTTTT
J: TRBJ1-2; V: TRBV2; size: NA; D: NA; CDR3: CASRTRDRLRGYTF; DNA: TGTGCCAGCCGCACCAGGGATCGGCTCCGAGGCTACACCTTC
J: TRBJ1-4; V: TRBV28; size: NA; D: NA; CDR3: CASSRYQGNEKLFF; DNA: TGTGCCAGCAGTAGATACCAGGGAAATGAAAAACTGTTTTTT
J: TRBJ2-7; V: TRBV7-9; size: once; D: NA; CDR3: CASSLTFSGPLYEQYF; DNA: TGTGCCAGCAGCTTAACTTTCAGCGGCCCCCTTTACGAGCAGTACTTC
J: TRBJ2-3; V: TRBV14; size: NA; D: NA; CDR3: CASSQRFTLRDTQYF; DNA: TGTGCCAGCAGCCAAAGGTTCACTCTGCGGGATACGCAGTATTTT
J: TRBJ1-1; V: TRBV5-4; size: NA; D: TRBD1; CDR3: CASSKGQGGTEAFF; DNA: TGTGCCAGCAGCAAAGGACAGGGTGGGACTGAAGCTTTCTTT
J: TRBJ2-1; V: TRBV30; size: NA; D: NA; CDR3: CAWSVSLNEQFF; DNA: TGTGCCTGGAGTGTGTCCTTGAATGAGCAGTTCTTC
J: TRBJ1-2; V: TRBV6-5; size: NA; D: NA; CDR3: CASSYSRGVRDGYTF; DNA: TGTGCCAGCAGTTACTCTCGCGGGGTTCGGGATGGCTACACCTTC
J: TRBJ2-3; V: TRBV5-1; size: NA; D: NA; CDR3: CASSLEFSGSTDTQCF; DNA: TGCGCCAGCAGCTTGGAGTTTAGCGGTAGCACAGATACGCAGTGTTTT
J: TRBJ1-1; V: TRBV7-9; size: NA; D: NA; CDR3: CASSFPVRLLGTEAFF; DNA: TGTGCCAGCAGCTTTCCTGTGCGGCTACTCGGCACTGAAGCTTTCTTT
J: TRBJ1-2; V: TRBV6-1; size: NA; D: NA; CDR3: CASRPGWYGYTF; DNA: TGTGCCAGCAGACCAGGGTGGTATGGCTACACCTTC
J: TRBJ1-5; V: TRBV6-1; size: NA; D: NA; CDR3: CASSVRQGGNQPQHF; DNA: TGTGCCAGCAGCGTACGTCAAGGGGGCAATCAGCCCCAGCATTTT
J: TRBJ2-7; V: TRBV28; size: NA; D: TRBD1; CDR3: CASSSGTGGRGYYEQYF; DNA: TGTGCCAGCAGCTCCGGGACAGGGGGCCGAGGGTACTACGAGCAGTACTTC
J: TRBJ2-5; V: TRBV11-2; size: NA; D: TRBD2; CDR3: CASSPRASGGPGSTQYF; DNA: TGTGCCAGCAGCCCCCGGGCTAGCGGGGGCCCCGGGAGTACCCAGTACTTC
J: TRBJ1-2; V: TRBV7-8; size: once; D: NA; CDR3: CASSRGGGGYTF; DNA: TGTGCCAGCAGTAGGGGAGGAGGTGGCTACACCTTC
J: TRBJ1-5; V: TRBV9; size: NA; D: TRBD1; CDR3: CASSADRVQRNQPQHF; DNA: TGTGCCAGCAGCGCCGACAGGGTTCAGCGCAATCAGCCCCAGCATTTT
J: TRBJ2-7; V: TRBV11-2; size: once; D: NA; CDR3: CASSSGVADSYEQYF; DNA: TGTGCCAGCAGCTCCGGGGTAGCGGACTCCTACGAGCAGTACTTC
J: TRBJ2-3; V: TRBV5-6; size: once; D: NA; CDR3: CASSPGPRTDTQYF; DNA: TGTGCCAGCAGCCCAGGGCCTAGGACAGATACGCAGTATTTT
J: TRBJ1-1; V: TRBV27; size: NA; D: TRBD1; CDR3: CASSPRTGTGAFF; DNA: TGTGCCAGCAGTCCTAGGACAGGGACTGGAGCTTTCTTT
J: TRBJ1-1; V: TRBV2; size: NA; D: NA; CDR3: CASRIGTSREAFF; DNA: TGTGCCAGCAGGATCGGGACATCTCGTGAAGCTTTCTTT
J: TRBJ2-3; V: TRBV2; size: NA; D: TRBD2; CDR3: CASSEPSGLSDTQYF; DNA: TGTGCCAGCAGTGAACCTAGCGGGTTGTCAGATACGCAGTATTTT
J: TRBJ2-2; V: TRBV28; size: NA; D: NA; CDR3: CASSSLPGHLPNTGELFF; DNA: TGTGCCAGCAGTTCCCTCCCGGGACACCTACCGAACACCGGGGAGCTGTTTTTT
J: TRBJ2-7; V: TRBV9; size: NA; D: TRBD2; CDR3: CASSYTGTSTEQYF; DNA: TGTGCCAGCAGCTATACCGGGACTAGCACCGAGCAGTACTTC
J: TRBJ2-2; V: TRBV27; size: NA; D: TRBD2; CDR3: CASSFSSGRAYTGELFF; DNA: TGTGCCAGCAGTTTCTCGAGCGGGAGGGCCTATACCGGGGAGCTGTTTTTT
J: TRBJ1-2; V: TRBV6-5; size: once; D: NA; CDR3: CASRRGPNYGYTF; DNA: TGTGCCAGCAGGCGGGGTCCTAACTATGGCTACACCTTC